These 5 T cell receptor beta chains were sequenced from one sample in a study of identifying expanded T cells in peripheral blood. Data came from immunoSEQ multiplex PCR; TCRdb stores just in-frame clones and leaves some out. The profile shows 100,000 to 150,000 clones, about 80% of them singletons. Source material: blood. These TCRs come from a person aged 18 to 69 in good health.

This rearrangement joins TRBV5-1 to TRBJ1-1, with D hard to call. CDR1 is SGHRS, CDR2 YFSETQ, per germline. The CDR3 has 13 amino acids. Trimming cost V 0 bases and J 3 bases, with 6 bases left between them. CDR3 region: CASSLGRYTEAFF. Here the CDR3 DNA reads TGCGCCAGCAGCTTGGGACGATACACTGAAGCTTTCTTT.

The CDR3 DNA is TGTGCCAGTAGCCGACGGGACAGGGGTATATCCTACAATGAGCAGTTCTTC. It encodes CASSRRDRGISYNEQFF. V is TRBV19 and J is TRBJ2-1; 10 nucleotides line up with TRBD1. In germline, CDR1 is LNHDA, CDR2 SQIVND (reference sequence). This CDR3 contains 17 residues. V lost 6 bases, J lost 1 base, and 9 bases stayed unmatched.

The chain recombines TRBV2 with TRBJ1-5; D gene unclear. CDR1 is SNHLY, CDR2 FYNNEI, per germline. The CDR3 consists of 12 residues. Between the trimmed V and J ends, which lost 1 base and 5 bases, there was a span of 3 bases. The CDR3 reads CASSEGYQPQHF. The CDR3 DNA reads TGTGCCAGCAGTGAAGGGTATCAGCCCCAGCATTTT.

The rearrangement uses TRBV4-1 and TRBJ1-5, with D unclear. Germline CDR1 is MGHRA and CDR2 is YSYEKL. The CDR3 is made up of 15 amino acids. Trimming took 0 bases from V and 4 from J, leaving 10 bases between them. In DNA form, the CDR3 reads TGCGCCAGCAGCCAAGATTGGAGCCGAAATCAGCCCCAGCATTTT. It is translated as CASSQDWSRNQPQHF.

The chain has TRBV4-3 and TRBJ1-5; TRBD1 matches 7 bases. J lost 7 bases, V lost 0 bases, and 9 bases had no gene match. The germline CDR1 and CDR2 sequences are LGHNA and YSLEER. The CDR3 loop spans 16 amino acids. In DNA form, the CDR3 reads TGCGCCAGCAGCCAAGACCGCAGGGGGACAAGGCAGCCCCAGCATTTT. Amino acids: CASSQDRRGTRQPQHF.